The following is a TCR beta chain sequence with its context. Its antigen is currently unknown. The data stem from a study of T cells in Graves' hyperthyroidism and ophthalmopathy. The study's findings and limits: Blood also carried most thyroid clonotypes expanded above 0.001. Ophthalmopathy was distinguished from stable hyperthyroidism by 13 V-J signatures. For ophthalmopathy, model prediction preceded onset by a median roughly 6.2 months.

Diagnoses were established using clinical symptoms, serum thyroxine and TRAb, thyroid ultrasound and orbital computed tomography. In germline, CDR1 is SQVTM, CDR2 ANQGSEA. V lost 7 bases to trimming and J lost 4 bases, with 7 bases between them. CDR3 length equals 10 residues. RNA transcripts were the template for amplifying TCR beta CDR3 regions. Researchers ran a first-round RT-PCR on the TCR CDR3 using the HTBI primer set. Each CDR3 protein is one row after TCRdb ran MiXCR on the multiplex PCR reads. This sample has 600,000 to 700,000 distinct CDR3 sequences, with less than 45% found just once. This receptor was taken from an adult man with Graves' disease, either hyperthyroidism or ophthalmopathy (not recorded which). The sample consisted of peripheral blood or thyroid tissue (not recorded which). The chain carries TRBV29-1 and TRBJ1-2, with D unresolved. CDR3 sequence reads: CSGCGYGYTF. DNA for the CDR3: TGCAGCGGTTGCGGCTATGGCTACACCTTC.